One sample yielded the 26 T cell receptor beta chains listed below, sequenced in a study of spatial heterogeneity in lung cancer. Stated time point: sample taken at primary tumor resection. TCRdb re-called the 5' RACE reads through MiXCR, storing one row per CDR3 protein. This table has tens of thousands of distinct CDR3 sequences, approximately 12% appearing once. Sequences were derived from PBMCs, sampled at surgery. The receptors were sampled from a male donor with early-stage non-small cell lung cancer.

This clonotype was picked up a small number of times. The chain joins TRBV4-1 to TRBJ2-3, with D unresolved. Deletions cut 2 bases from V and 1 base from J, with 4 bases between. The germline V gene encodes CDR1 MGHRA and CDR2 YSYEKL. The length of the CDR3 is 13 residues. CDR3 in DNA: TGCGCCAGCAGCCAACTTGGCACAGATACGCAGTATTTT. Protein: CASSQLGTDTQYF.

CDR3 sequence: CASRPPSSYEQYF. CDR3 DNA: TGCGCCAGCCGTCCTCCGAGCTCCTACGAGCAGTACTTC. This chain connects TRBV5-1 to TRBJ2-7; D gene unclear. V shed 7 bases and J shed 0 bases, with 11 bases lying between them. The V gene's germline CDR1 is SGHRS and CDR2 YFSETQ. The length of the CDR3 is 13 residues.

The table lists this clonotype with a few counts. This CDR3 is CASSHPTEVTGELFF. The CDR3 DNA reads TGCGCCAGCAGCCATCCCACCGAGGTTACCGGGGAGCTGTTTTTT. The chain couples TRBV5-1 to TRBJ2-2; D remains unclear. Trimming stripped 4 bases from V and 5 bases from J, with 15 bases between. Germline lookup yields CDR1 SGHRS and CDR2 YFSETQ. This CDR3 has 15 residues.

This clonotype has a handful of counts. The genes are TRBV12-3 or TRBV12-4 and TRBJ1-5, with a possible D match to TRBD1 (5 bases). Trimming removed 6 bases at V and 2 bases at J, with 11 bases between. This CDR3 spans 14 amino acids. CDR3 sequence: CASSSGSGNQPQHF. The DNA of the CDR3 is TGTGCCAGCAGCTCAGGGTCTGGCAATCAGCCCCAGCATTTT.

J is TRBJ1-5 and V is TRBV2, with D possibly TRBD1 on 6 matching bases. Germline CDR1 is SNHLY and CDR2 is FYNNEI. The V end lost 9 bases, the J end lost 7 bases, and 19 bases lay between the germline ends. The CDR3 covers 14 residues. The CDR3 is CASEMGGREQPQHF. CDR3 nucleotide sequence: TGTGCCAGTGAAATGGGGGGCAGGGAGCAGCCCCAGCATTTT.

The CDR3 protein is CASSLPLAESTDTQYF. Here the CDR3 DNA reads TGTGCCAGCAGTTTACCCTTAGCGGAGAGCACAGATACGCAGTATTTT. The gene calls are TRBV28 and TRBJ2-3, with TRBD2 as a possible D gene (6 bases). Per germline, CDR1 MDHEN and CDR2 SYDVKM. With 2 bases removed from V and 0 bases from J, the gap between germline ends came to 12 bases. This CDR3 spans 16 amino acids.

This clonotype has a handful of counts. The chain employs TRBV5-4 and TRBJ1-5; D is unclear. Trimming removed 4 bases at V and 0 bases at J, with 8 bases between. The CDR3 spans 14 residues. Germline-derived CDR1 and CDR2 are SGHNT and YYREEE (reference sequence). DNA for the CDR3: TGTGCCAGCAGCCGGTGGGGTAGCAATCAGCCCCAGCATTTT. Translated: CASSRWGSNQPQHF.

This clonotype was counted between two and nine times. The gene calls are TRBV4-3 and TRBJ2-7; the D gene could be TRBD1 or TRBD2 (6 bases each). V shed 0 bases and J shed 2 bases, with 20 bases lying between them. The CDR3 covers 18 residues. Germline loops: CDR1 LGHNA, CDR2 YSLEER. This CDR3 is CASSQDYTVGGWAYEQYF. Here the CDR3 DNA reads TGCGCCAGCAGCCAAGATTATACAGTGGGGGGCTGGGCCTACGAGCAGTACTTC.

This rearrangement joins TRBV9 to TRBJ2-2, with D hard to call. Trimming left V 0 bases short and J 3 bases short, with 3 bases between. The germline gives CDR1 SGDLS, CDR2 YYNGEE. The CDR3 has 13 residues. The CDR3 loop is CASSVVDTGELFF. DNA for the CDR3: TGTGCCAGCAGCGTAGTGGACACCGGGGAGCTGTTTTTT.

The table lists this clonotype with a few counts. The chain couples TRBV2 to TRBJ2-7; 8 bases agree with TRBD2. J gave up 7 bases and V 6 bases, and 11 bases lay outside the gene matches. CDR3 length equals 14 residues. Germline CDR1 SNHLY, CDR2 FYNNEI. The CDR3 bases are TGTGCCAGCAGCGACACTAGCGGAGTGCGGGAGCAGTACTTC. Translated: CASSDTSGVREQYF.

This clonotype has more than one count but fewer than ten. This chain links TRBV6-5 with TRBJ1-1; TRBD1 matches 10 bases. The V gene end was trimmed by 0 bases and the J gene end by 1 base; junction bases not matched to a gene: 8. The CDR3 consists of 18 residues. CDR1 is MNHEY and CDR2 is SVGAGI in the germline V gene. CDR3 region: CASSYSRTGGIGNTEAFF. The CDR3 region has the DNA TGTGCCAGCAGTTACTCTCGGACAGGGGGAATCGGGAACACTGAAGCTTTCTTT.

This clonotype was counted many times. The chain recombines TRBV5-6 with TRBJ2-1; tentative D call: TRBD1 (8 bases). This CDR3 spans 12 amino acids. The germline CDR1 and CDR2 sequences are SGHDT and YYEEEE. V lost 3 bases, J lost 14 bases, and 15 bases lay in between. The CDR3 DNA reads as TGTGCCAGCAGCTGGACAGGGAGGGTGGAGTTCTTC. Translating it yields CASSWTGRVEFF.

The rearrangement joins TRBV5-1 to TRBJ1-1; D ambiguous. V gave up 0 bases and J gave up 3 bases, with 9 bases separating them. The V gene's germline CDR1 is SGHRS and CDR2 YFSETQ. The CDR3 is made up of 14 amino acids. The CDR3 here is CASSLEARHTEAFF. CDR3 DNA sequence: TGCGCCAGCAGCTTGGAAGCCAGGCACACTGAAGCTTTCTTT. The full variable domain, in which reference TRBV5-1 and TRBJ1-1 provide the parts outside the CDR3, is KAGVTQTPRYLIKTRGQQVTLSCSPISGHRSVSWYQQTPGQGLQFLFEYFSETQRNKGNFPGRFSGRQFSNSRSEMNVSTLELGDSALYLCASSLEARHTEAFFGQGTRLTVV.

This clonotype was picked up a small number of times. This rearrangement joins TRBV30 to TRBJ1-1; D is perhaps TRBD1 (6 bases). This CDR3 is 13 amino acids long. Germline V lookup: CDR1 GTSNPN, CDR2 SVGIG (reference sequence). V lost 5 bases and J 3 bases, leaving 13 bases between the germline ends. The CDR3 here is CAWVRGLDTEAFF. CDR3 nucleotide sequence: TGTGCCTGGGTTAGGGGGTTAGACACTGAAGCTTTCTTT.

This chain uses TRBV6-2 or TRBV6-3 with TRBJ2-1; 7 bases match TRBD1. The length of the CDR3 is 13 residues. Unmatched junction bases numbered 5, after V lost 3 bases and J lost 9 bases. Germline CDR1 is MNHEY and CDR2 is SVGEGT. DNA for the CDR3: TGTGCCAGCAGTTATACAGGGGTAGGTGAGCAGTTCTTC. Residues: CASSYTGVGEQFF.

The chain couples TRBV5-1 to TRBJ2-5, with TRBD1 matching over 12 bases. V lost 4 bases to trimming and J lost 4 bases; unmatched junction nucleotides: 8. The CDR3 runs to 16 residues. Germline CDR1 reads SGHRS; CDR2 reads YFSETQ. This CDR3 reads CASSMRDRGQRETQYF. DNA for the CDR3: TGCGCCAGCAGCATGAGGGACAGGGGGCAGCGAGAGACCCAGTACTTC.

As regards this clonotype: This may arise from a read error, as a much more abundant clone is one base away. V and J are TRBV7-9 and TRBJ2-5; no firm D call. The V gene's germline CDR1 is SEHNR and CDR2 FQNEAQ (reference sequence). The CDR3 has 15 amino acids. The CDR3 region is CASSLAPPVQETRYF. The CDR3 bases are TGTGCCAGCAGCTTAGCTCCACCAGTCCAAGAGACCCGGTACTTC.

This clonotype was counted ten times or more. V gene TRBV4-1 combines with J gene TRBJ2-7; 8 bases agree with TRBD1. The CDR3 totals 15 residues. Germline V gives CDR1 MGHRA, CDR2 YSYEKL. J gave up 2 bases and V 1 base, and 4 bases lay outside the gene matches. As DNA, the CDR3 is TGCGCCAGCAGCCAAGTCCGGGACAGGCCCTACGAGCAGTACTTC. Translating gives CASSQVRDRPYEQYF.

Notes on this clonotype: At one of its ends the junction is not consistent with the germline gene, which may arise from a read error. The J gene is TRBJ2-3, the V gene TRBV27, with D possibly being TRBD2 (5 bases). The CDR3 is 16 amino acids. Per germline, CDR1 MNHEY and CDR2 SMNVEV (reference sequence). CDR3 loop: CSSSFALSRGPNTQYF. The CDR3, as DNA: TGTTCCAGCAGTTTCGCCCTTTCGAGAGGGCCGAATACGCAGTATTTT.

The CDR3 protein is CASSTGTGRETQYF. The CDR3, as DNA: TGTGCCAGCAGCACTGGGACAGGCCGCGAGACCCAGTACTTC. This sequence joins TRBV9 and TRBJ2-5, with 8 bases aligning to TRBD1. The germline V gene encodes CDR1 SGDLS and CDR2 YYNGEE. The CDR3 contains 14 residues. Losses at the gene ends were 4 bases for V and 5 bases for J; bases not matched to a gene: 7.

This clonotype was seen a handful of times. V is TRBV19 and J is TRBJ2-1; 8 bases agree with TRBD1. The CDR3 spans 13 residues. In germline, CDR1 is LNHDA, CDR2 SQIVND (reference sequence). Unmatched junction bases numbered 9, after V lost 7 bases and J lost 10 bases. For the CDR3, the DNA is TGTGCCAGTACCCTTCCCCCAGGGGGCGAGCAGTTCTTC. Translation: CASTLPPGGEQFF. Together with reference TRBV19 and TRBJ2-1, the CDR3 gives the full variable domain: DGGITQSPKYLFRKEGQNVTLSCEQNLNHDAMYWYRQDPGQGLRLIYYSQIVNDFQKGDIAEGYSVSREKKESFPLTVTSAQKNPTAFYLCASTLPPGGEQFFGPGTRLTVL.

This CDR3 is CASSPAGYTEAFF. In DNA form, the CDR3 reads TGTGCCAGCAGCCCGGCAGGGTACACTGAAGCTTTCTTT. The gene calls are TRBV5-4 and TRBJ1-1; D possibly corresponds to TRBD1 (5 bases). Germline CDR1 and CDR2: SGHNT and YYREEE (reference sequence). The CDR3 extends over 13 amino acids. The V and J ends lost 4 bases and 3 bases respectively, with 10 bases between them.

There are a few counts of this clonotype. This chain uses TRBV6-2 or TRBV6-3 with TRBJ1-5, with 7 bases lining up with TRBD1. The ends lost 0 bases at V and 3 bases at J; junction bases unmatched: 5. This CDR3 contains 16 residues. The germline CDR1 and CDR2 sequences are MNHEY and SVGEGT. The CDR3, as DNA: TGTGCCAGCAGTTACTCGGCGACAGGGACCAATCAGCCCCAGCATTTT. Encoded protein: CASSYSATGTNQPQHF.

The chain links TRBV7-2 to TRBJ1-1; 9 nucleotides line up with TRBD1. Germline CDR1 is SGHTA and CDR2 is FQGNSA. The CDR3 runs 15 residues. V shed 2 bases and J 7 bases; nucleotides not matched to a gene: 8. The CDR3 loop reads CASSLYFPGQGEAFF. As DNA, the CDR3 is TGTGCCAGCAGCTTATATTTCCCGGGACAGGGTGAAGCTTTCTTT.

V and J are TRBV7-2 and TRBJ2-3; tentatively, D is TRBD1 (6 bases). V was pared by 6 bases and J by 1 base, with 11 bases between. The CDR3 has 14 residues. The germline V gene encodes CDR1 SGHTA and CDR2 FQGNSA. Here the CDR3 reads CASSSKGGTDTQYF. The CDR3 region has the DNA TGTGCCAGCAGTAGTAAGGGGGGCACAGATACGCAGTATTTT. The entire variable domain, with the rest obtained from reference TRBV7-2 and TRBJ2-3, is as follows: GAGVSQSPSNKVTEKGKDVELRCDPISGHTALYWYRQSLGQGLEFLIYFQGNSAPDKSGLPSDRFSAERTGGSVSTLTIQRTQQEDSAVYLCASSSKGGTDTQYFGPGTRLTVL.

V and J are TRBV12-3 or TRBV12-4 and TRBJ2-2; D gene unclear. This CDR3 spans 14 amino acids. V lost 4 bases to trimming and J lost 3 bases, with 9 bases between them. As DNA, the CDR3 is TGTGCCAGCAGTTCCCCCCCTGACACCGGGGAGCTGTTTTTT. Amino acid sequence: CASSSPPDTGELFF.